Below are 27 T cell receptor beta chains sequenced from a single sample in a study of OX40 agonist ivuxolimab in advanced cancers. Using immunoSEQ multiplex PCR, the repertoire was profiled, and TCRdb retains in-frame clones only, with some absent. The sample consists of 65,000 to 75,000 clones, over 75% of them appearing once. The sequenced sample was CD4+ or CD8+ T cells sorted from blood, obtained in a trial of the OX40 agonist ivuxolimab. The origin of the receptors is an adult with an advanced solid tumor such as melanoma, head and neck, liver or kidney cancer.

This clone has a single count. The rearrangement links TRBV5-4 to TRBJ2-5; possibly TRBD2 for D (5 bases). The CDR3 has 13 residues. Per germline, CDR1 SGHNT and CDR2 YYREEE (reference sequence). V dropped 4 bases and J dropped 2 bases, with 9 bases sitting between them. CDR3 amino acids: CASSAGDQETQYF. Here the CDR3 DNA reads TGTGCCAGCAGCGCGGGTGATCAAGAGACCCAGTACTTC.

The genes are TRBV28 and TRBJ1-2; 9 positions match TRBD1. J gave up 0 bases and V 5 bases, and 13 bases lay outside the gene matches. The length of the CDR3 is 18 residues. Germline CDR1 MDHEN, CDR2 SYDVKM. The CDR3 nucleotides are TGTGCCAGCAGTCCATGGGGGACAGGGTCTAAAGCTAACTATGGCTACACCTTC. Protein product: CASSPWGTGSKANYGYTF.

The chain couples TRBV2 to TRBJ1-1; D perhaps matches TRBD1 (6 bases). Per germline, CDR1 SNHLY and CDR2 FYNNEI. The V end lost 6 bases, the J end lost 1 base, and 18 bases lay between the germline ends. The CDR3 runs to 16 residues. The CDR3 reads CASSRAGGQKNTEAFF. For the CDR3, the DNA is TGTGCCAGCAGCCGAGCAGGAGGACAGAAGAACACTGAAGCTTTCTTT. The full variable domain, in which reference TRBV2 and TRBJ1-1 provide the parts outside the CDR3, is EPEVTQTPSHQVTQMGQEVILRCVPISNHLYFYWYRQILGQKVEFLVSFYNNEISEKSEIFDDQFSVERPDGSNFTLKIRSTKLEDSAMYFCASSRAGGQKNTEAFFGQGTRLTVV.

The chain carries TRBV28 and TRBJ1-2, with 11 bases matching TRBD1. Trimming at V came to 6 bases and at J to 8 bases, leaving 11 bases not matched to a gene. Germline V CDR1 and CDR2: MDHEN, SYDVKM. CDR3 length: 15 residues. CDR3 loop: CASRNTGTGGSGYTF. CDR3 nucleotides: TGTGCCAGCAGGAATACCGGGACAGGGGGGAGCGGCTACACCTTC.

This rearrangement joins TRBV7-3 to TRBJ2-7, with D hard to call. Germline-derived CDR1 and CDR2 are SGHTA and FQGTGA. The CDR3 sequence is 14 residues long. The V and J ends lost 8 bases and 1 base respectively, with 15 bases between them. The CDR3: CASGPAVFSYEQYF. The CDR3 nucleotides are TGTGCCAGCGGACCCGCAGTTTTTTCCTACGAGCAGTACTTC.

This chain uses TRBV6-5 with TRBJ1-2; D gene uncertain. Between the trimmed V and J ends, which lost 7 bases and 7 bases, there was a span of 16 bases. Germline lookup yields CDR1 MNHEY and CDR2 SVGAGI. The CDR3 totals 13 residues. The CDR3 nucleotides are TGTGCCAGCACCTCCGAAGTCCGTCGTGGCTACACCTTC. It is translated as CASTSEVRRGYTF.

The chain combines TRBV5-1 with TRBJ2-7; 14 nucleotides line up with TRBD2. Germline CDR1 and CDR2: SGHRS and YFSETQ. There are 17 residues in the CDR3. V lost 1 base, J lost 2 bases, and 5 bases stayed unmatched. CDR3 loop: CASSLRTSGRKTYEQYF. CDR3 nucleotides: TGCGCCAGCAGCTTGAGGACTAGCGGGAGGAAAACCTACGAGCAGTACTTC.

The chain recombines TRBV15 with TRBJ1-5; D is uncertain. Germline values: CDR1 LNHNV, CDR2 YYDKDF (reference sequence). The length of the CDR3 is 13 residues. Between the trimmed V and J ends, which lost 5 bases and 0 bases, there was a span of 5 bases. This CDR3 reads CATSSDSNQPQHF. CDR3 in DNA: TGTGCCACCAGCTCAGATAGCAATCAGCCCCAGCATTTT.

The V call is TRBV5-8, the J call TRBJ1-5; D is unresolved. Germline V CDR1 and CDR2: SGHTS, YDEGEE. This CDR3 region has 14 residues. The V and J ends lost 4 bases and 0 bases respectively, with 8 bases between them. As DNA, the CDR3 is TGTGCCAGCAGCAGTAAGTTTAGCAATCAGCCCCAGCATTTT. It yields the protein CASSSKFSNQPQHF.

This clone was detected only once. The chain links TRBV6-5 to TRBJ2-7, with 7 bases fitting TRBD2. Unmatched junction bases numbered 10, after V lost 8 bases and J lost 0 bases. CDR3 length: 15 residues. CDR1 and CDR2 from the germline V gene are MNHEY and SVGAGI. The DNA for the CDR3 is TGTGCCAGCGCCCCGGGACTACCTTCCTCCTACGAGCAGTACTTC. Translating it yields CASAPGLPSSYEQYF.

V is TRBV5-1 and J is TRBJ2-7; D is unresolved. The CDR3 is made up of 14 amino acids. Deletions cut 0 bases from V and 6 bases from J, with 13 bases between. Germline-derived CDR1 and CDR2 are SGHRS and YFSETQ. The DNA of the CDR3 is TGCGCCAGCAGCTTGGCATGGGCGGTGGGCGAGCAGTACTTC. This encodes CASSLAWAVGEQYF.

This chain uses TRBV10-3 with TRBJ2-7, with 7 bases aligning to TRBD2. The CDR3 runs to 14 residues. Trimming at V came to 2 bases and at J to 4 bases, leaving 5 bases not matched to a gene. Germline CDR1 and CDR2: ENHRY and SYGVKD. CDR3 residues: CAISESGAPYEQYF. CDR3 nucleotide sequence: TGTGCCATCAGTGAGAGCGGGGCCCCTTACGAGCAGTACTTC.

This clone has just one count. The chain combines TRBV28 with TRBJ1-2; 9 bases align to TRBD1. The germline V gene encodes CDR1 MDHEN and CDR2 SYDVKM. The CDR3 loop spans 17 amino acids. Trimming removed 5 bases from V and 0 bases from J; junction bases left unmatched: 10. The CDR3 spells CASSGRDRVFSNYGYTF. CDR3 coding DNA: TGTGCCAGCAGTGGCCGGGACAGGGTGTTCTCTAACTATGGCTACACCTTC.

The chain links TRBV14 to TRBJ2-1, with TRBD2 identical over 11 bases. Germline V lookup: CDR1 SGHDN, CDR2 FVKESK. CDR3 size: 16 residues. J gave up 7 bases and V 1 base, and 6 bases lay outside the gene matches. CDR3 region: CASSQGLAGGQNEQFF. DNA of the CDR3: TGTGCCAGCAGCCAAGGGTTAGCGGGAGGGCAAAATGAGCAGTTCTTC.

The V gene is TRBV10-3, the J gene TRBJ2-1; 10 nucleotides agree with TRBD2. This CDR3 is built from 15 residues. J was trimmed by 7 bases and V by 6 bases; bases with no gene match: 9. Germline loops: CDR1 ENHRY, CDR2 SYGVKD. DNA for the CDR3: TGTGCCATCAGCCCTGTGGCTAGCGGGAGTAATGAGCAGTTCTTC. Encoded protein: CAISPVASGSNEQFF.

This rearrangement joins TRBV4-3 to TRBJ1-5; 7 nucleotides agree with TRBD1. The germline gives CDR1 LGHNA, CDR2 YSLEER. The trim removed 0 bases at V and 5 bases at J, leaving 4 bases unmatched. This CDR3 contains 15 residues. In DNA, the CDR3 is TGCGCCAGCAGCCAAGAGGTGCAGGGGGATCAGCCCCAGCATTTT. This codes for CASSQEVQGDQPQHF.

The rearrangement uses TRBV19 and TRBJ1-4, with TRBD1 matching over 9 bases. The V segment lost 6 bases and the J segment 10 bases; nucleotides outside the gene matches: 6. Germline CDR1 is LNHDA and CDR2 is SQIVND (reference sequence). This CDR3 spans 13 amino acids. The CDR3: CASRGQGLLKLFF. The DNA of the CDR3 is TGTGCCAGTAGGGGACAGGGCTTACTAAAACTGTTTTTT. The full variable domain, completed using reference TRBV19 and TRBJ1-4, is DGGITQSPKYLFRKEGQNVTLSCEQNLNHDAMYWYRQDPGQGLRLIYYSQIVNDFQKGDIAEGYSVSREKKESFPLTVTSAQKNPTAFYLCASRGQGLLKLFFGSGTQLSVL.

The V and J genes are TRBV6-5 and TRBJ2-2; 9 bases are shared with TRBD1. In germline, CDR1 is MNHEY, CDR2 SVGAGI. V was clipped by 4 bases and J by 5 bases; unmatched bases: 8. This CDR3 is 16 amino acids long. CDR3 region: CASSLHGTGLTGELFF. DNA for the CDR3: TGTGCCAGCAGTTTACACGGGACAGGGCTTACCGGGGAGCTGTTTTTT.

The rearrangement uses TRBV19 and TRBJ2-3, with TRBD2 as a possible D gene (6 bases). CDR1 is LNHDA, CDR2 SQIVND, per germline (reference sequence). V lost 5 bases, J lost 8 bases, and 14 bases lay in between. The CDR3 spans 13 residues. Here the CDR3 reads CASSLVGTLTQYF. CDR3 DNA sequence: TGTGCCAGTAGTCTCGTTGGGACTCTTACGCAGTATTTT.

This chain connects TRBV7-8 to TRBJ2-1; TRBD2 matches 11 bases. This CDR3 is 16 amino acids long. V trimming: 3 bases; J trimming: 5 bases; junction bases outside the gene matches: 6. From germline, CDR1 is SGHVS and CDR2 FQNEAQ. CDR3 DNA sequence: TGTGCCAGCAGCTTCATAACTAGCGGGGGAAACAATGAGCAGTTCTTC. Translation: CASSFITSGGNNEQFF.

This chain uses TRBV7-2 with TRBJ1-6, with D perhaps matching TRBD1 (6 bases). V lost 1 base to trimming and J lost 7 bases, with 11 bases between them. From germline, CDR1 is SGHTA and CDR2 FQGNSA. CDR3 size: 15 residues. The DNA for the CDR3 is TGTGCCAGCAGCTTAGGTCGACAGGCGAATTCACCCCTCCACTTT. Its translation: CASSLGRQANSPLHF.

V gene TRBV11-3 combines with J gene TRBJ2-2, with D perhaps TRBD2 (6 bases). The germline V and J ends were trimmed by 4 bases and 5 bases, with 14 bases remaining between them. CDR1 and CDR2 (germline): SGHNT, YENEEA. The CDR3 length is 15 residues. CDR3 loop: CASSSLGGETGELFF. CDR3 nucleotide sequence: TGTGCCAGCAGCTCTCTGGGGGGAGAAACCGGGGAGCTGTTTTTT.

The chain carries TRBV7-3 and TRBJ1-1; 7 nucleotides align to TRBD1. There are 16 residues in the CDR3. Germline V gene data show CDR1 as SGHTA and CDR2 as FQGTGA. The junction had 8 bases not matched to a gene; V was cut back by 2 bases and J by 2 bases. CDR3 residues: CASSLYPGTANTEAFF. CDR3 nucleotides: TGTGCCAGCAGCTTATACCCCGGGACAGCCAACACTGAAGCTTTCTTT.

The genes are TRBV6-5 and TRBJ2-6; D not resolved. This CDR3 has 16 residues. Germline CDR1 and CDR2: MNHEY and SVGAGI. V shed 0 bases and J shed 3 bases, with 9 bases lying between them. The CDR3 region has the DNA TGTGCCAGCAGTTACTCGAGGCAGGTTGGGGCCAACGTCCTGACTTTC. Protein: CASSYSRQVGANVLTF.

CDR3 DNA sequence: TGTGCCAGCAGTTTAAGTCTAGCGGGAGGGCTCGTCAATGAGCAGTTCTTC. This encodes CASSLSLAGGLVNEQFF. The chain joins TRBV27 to TRBJ2-1, with 12 bases aligning to TRBD2. Losses at the gene ends were 2 bases for V and 6 bases for J; bases not matched to a gene: 8. The germline V gene has CDR1 MNHEY and CDR2 SMNVEV (reference sequence). The CDR3 contains 17 residues.

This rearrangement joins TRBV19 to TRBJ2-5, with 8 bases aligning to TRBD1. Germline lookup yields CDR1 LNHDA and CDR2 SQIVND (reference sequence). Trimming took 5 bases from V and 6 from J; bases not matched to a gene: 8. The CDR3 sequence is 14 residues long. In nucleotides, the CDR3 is TGTGCCAGTAGTGTGGACAGGGTGGCGAAGACCCAGTACTTC. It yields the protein CASSVDRVAKTQYF. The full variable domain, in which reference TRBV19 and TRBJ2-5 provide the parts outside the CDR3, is DGGITQSPKYLFRKEGQNVTLSCEQNLNHDAMYWYRQDPGQGLRLIYYSQIVNDFQKGDIAEGYSVSREKKESFPLTVTSAQKNPTAFYLCASSVDRVAKTQYFGPGTRLLVL.

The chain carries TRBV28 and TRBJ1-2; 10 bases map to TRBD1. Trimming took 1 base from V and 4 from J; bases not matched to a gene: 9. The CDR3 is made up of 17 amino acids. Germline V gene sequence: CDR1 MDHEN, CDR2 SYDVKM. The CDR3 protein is CASSLFGGGQGLYGYTF. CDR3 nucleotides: TGTGCCAGCAGTTTATTCGGAGGGGGACAGGGGCTCTATGGCTACACCTTC.